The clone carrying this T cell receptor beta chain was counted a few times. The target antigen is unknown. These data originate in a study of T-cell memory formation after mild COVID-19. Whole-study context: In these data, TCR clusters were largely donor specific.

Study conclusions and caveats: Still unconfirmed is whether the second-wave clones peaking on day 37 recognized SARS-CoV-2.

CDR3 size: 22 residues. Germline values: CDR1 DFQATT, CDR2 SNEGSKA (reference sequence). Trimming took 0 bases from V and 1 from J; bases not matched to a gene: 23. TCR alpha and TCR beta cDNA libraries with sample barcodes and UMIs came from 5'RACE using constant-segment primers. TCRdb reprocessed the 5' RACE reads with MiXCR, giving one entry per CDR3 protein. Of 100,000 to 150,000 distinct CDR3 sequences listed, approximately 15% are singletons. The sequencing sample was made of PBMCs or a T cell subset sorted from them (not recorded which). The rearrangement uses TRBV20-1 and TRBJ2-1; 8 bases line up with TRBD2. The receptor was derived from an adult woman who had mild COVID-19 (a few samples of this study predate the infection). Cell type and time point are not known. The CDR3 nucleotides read TGCAGTGCTAGAGATCCACCCGGGACTAGGAAAGCGAAGGGAAGGTCCTACAATGAGCAGTTCTTC. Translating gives CSARDPPGTRKAKGRSYNEQFF.